This T cell receptor beta chain was identified in a study of PD-L1 blockade in urothelial cancer. Across the study: T cells numbered a median of approximately 150,000 in the blood samples.

The time point here: pretreatment peripheral blood. Profiling relied on immunoSEQ multiplex PCR, and the TCRdb table lists in-frame clones only, not all of them. The table records about 38,000 clones, around four fifths of them present only once. The ends lost 3 bases at V and 4 bases at J; junction bases unmatched: 4. CDR1 and CDR2 (germline): SGDLS, YYNGEE. The CDR3 loop spans 14 amino acids. The chain employs TRBV9 and TRBJ1-3; 7 bases agree with TRBD1. The sequences come from PBMCs, collected around atezolizumab (anti-PD-L1) treatment. The TCR comes from an older man with urothelial cancer. The DNA for the CDR3 is TGTGCCAGCAGCGCGGGACAGTGGGGAAACACCATATATTTT. Protein product: CASSAGQWGNTIYF.